The 9 T cell receptor beta chains below were found in one sample sequenced in a study of blood T cell repertoires in COVID-19. Sequencing used immunoSEQ multiplex PCR; TCRdb keeps in-frame clones, though not all of them. The data show 220,000 or so clones, with 80% to 85% seen just once and approximately 3% held by the top ten. The sequenced sample consisted of peripheral blood. Receptor source: a woman in her thirties who had recovered from COVID-19.

V usage is TRBV7-3 and J usage is TRBJ2-2, with unresolved D. This CDR3 has 14 residues. The germline CDR1 and CDR2 sequences are SGHTA and FQGTGA. V was trimmed by 4 bases and J by 1 base, leaving 7 bases between them. The CDR3, as DNA: TGTGCCAGCAGCTCAAACATGAACACCGGGGAGCTGTTTTTT. Translating it yields CASSSNMNTGELFF.

The rearrangement links TRBV2 to TRBJ2-3; 11 nucleotides align to TRBD1. Germline V gene sequence: CDR1 SNHLY, CDR2 FYNNEI. V was pared by 7 bases and J by 4 bases, with 4 bases of the junction left unmatched. The CDR3 consists of 14 residues. CDR3 sequence reads: CASTLGQGADTQYF. The CDR3 region has the DNA TGTGCCAGCACCCTGGGACAGGGGGCAGATACGCAGTATTTT.

The chain uses TRBV4-1 and TRBJ2-3, with D uncertain. Trimming stripped 2 bases from V and 2 bases from J, with 11 bases between. The CDR3 spans 15 residues. Germline loops: CDR1 MGHRA, CDR2 YSYEKL. The CDR3 DNA sequence: TGCGCCAGCAGCCAATCCATGGCGGACACAGATACGCAGTATTTT. It encodes CASSQSMADTDTQYF.

As concerns this clone: This same CDR3 is encoded by further DNA sequences in the sample. This sequence joins TRBV29-1 and TRBJ2-7; D possibly corresponds to TRBD2 (6 bases). This CDR3 region has 13 residues. Per the germline V gene, CDR1 is SQVTM and CDR2 is ANQGSEA. Trimming cost V 3 bases and J 3 bases, with 12 bases left between them. CDR3 bases: TGCAGCGTTGAGGTGGAGGGAGACTACGAGCAGTACTTC. It is translated as CSVEVEGDYEQYF.

The rearrangement joins TRBV7-3 to TRBJ2-1; 7 bases match TRBD1. CDR3 length equals 16 residues. Germline CDR1 and CDR2: SGHTA and FQGTGA. The ends lost 5 bases at V and 1 base at J; junction bases unmatched: 8. For the CDR3, the DNA is TGTGCCAGCAGCCACGGATCGGGACAGTCCTACAATGAGCAGTTCTTC. It specifies CASSHGSGQSYNEQFF.

This sequence joins TRBV11-2 and TRBJ2-3, with TRBD2 identical over 9 bases. The CDR3 runs 18 residues. Per the germline V gene, CDR1 is SGHAT and CDR2 is FQNNGV. V trimming: 3 bases; J trimming: 2 bases; junction bases outside the gene matches: 12. CDR3 DNA: TGTGCCAGCAGCTTCCCCACCGGGGTAGCGGGGGACACAGATACGCAGTATTTT. Translation gives CASSFPTGVAGDTDTQYF.

This sequence joins TRBV28 and TRBJ1-2, with D unresolved. This CDR3 has 14 residues. The V end was cut by 5 bases, the J end by 4 bases, with 14 bases between. CDR1 is MDHEN, CDR2 SYDVKM, per germline. For the CDR3, the DNA is TGTGCCAGCAGTACGGGGATGGAGTTCTATGGCTACACCTTC. Amino acids: CASSTGMEFYGYTF.

The chain has TRBV5-1 and TRBJ2-7; weak D call: TRBD1 (5 bases). The ends were cut back, 1 base at V and 3 bases at J, with 11 bases in the middle. This CDR3 has 14 residues. In germline, CDR1 is SGHRS, CDR2 YFSETQ. CDR3 DNA: TGCGCCAGCAGCTTGAAGGTGACAGACTACGAGCAGTACTTC. Its translation: CASSLKVTDYEQYF.

The chain has TRBV27 and TRBJ2-3; 9 bases agree with TRBD1. Trimming removed 6 bases from V and 3 bases from J; junction bases left unmatched: 7. The CDR3 contains 15 residues. In germline, CDR1 is MNHEY, CDR2 SMNVEV (reference sequence). Written as DNA, the CDR3 is TGTGCCAGCAGGCTCTACAGGGGGCGGACAGATACGCAGTATTTT. This encodes CASRLYRGRTDTQYF.